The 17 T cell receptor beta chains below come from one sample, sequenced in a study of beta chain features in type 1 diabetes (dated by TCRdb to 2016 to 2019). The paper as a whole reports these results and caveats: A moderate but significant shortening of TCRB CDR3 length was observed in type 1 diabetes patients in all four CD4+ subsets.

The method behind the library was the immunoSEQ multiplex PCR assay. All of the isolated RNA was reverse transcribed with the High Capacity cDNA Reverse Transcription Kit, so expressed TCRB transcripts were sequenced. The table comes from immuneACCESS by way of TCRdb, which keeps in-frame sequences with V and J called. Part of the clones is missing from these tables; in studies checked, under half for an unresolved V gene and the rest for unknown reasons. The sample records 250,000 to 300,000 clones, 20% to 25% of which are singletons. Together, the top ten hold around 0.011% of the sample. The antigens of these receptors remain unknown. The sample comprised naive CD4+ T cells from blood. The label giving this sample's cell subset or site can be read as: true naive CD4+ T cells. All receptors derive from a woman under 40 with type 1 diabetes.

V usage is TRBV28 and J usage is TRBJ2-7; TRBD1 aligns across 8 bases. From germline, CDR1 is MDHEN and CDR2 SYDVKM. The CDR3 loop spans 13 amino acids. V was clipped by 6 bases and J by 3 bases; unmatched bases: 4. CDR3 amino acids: CASSRTGNYEQYF. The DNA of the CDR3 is TGTGCCAGCAGCCGGACAGGGAACTACGAGCAGTACTTC.

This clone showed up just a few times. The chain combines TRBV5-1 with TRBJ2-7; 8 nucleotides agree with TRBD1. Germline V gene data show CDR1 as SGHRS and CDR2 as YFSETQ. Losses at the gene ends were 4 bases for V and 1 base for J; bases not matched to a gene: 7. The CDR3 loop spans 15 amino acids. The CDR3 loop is CASSAGRGLSYEQYF. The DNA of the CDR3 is TGCGCCAGCAGCGCGGGCAGGGGGCTTTCCTACGAGCAGTACTTC.

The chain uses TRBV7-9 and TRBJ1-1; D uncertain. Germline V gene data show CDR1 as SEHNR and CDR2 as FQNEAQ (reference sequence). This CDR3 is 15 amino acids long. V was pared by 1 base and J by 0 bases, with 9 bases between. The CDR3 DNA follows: TGTGCCAGCAGCTTAGGCAGGTCGCTGAACACTGAAGCTTTCTTT. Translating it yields CASSLGRSLNTEAFF.

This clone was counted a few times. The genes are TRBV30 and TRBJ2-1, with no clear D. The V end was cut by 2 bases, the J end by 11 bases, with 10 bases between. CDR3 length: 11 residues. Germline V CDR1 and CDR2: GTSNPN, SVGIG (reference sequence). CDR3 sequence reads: CAWSHKAKQFF. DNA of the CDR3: TGTGCCTGGAGTCATAAAGCGAAGCAGTTCTTC. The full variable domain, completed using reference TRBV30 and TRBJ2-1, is SQTIHQWPATLVQPVGSPLSLECTVEGTSNPNLYWYRQAAGRGLQLLFYSVGIGQISSEVPQNLSASRPQDRQFILSSKKLLLSDSGFYLCAWSHKAKQFFGPGTRLTVL.

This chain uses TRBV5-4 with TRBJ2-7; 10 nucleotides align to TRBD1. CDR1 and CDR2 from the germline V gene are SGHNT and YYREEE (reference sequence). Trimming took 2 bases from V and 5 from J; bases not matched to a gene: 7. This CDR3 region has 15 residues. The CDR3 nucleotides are TGTGCCAGCAGCTTCGGTGGACAGGGGGTAAACGAGCAGTACTTC. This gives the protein CASSFGGQGVNEQYF.

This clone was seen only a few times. The DNA of the CDR3 is TGTGCCAGCAGCTTAAACCCCGGGAGGGCCTGGAACGAGCAGTACTTC. Protein product: CASSLNPGRAWNEQYF. This chain connects TRBV7-6 to TRBJ2-7; 8 nucleotides match TRBD2. The junction had 11 bases not matched to a gene; V was cut back by 2 bases and J by 5 bases. Germline V gene lookup returns CDR1 SGHVS and CDR2 FNYEAQ. CDR3 length equals 16 residues.

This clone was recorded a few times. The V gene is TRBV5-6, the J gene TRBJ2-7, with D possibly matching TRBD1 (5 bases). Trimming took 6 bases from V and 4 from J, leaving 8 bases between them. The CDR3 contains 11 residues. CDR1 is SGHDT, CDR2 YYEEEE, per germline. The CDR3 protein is CASTDSYEQYF. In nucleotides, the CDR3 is TGTGCCAGCACCGACAGTTACGAGCAGTACTTC.

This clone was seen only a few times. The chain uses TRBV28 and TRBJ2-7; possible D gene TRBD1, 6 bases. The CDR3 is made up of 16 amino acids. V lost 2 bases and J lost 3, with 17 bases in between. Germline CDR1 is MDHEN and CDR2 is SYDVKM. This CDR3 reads CASSLPHRVAIYEQYF. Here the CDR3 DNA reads TGTGCCAGCAGTTTACCCCACAGGGTCGCGATCTACGAGCAGTACTTC. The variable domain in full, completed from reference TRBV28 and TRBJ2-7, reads DVKVTQSSRYLVKRTGEKVFLECVQDMDHENMFWYRQDPGLGLRLIYFSYDVKMKEKGDIPEGYSVSREKKERFSLILESASTNQTSMYLCASSLPHRVAIYEQYFGPGTRLTVT.

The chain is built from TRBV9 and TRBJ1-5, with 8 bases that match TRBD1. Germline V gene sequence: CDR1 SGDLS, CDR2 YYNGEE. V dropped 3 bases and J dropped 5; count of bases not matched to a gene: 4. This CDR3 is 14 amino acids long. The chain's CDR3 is CASSAGGADQPQHF. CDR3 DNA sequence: TGTGCCAGCAGCGCAGGGGGCGCGGATCAGCCCCAGCATTTT.

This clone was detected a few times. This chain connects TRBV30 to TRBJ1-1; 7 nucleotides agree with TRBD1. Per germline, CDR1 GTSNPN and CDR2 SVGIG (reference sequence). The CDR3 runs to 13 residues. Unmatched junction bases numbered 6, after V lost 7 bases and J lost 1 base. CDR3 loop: CAFDREENTEAFF. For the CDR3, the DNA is TGTGCCTTTGACAGGGAGGAGAACACTGAAGCTTTCTTT.

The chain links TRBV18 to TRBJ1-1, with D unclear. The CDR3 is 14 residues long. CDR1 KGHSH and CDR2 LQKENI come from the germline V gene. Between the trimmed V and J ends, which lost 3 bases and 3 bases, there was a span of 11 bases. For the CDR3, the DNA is TGTGCCAGCTCACCCAACATGAGGGACACTGAAGCTTTCTTT. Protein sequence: CASSPNMRDTEAFF. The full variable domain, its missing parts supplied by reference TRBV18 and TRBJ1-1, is NAGVMQNPRHLVRRRGQEARLRCSPMKGHSHVYWYRQLPEEGLKFMVYLQKENIIDESGMPKERFSAEFPKEGPSILRIQQVVRGDSAAYFCASSPNMRDTEAFFGQGTRLTVV.

Here the CDR3 reads CASRRGRLETQYF. The CDR3 DNA is TGTGCCAGCAGGCGGGGTCGGTTGGAGACCCAGTACTTC. The J gene is TRBJ2-5, the V gene TRBV7-2, with D possibly TRBD2 on 6 matching bases. V lost 6 bases to trimming and J lost 5 bases, with 13 bases between them. CDR3 length: 13 amino acids. Germline CDR1 and CDR2: SGHTA and FQGNSA. The variable domain in full, completed from reference TRBV7-2 and TRBJ2-5, reads GAGVSQSPSNKVTEKGKDVELRCDPISGHTALYWYRQSLGQGLEFLIYFQGNSAPDKSGLPSDRFSAERTGGSVSTLTIQRTQQEDSAVYLCASRRGRLETQYFGPGTRLLVL.

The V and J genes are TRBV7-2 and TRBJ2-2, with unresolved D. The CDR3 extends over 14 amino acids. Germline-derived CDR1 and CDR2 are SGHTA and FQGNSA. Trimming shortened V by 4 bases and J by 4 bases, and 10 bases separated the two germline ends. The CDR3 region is CASSSLSSTGELFF. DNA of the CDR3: TGTGCCAGCAGCTCCCTCTCCTCCACCGGGGAGCTGTTTTTT.

As DNA, the CDR3 is TGCAGCGTTGCGACAACAGCTACCTACAATGAGCAGTTCTTC. As protein: CSVATTATYNEQFF. This rearrangement joins TRBV29-1 to TRBJ2-1; D is undetermined. This CDR3 spans 14 amino acids. The ends were cut back, 4 bases at V and 2 bases at J, with 12 bases in the middle. Per germline, CDR1 SQVTM and CDR2 ANQGSEA.

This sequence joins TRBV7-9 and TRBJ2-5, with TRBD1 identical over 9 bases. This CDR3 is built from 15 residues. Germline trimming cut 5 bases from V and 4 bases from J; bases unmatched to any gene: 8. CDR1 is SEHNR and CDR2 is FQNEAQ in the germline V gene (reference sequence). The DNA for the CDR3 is TGTGCCAGCAGCCAAAGGTGGACAGGGGCAGAGACCCAGTACTTC. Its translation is CASSQRWTGAETQYF.

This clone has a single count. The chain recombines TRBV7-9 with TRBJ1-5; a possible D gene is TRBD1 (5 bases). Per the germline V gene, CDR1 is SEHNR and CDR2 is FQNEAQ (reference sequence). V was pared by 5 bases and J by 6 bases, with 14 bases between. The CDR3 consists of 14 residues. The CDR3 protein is CASSTQGGGQPQHF. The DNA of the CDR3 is TGTGCCAGCAGCACCCAGGGAGGAGGTCAGCCCCAGCATTTT.

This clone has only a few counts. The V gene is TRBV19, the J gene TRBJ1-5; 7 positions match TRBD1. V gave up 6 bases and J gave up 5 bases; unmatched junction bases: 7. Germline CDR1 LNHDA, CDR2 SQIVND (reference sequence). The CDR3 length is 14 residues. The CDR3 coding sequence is TGTGCCAGTAGATTGGGACAGAGTTATCAGCCCCAGCATTTT. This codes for CASRLGQSYQPQHF.